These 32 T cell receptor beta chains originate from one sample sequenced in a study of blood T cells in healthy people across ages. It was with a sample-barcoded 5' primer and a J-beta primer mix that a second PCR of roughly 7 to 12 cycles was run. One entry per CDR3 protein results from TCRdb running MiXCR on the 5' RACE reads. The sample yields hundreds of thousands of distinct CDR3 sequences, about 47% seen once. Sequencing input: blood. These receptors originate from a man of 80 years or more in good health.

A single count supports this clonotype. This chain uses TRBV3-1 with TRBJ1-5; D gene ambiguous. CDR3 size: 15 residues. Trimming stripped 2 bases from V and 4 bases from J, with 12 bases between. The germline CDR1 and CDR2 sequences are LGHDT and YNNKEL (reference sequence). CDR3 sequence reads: CASSQTRSVNQPQHF. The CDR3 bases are TGTGCCAGCAGCCAAACAAGGTCGGTGAATCAGCCCCAGCATTTT.

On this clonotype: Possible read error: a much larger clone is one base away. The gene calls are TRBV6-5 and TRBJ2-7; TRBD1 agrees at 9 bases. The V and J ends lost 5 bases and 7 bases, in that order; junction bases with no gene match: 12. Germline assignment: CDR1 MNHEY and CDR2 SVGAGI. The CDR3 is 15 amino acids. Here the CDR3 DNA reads TGTGCCAGCAGTAGCCGGGACAGGGCATACAATGAGCAGTACTTC. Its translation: CASSSRDRAYNEQYF.

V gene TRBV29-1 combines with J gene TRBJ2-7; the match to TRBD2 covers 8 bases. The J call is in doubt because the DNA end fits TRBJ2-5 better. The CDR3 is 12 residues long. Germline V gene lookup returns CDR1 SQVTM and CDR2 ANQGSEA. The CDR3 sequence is CSGGRLIETQYF. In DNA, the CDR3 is TGCAGCGGCGGGAGGTTGATAGAGACCCAGTACTTC.

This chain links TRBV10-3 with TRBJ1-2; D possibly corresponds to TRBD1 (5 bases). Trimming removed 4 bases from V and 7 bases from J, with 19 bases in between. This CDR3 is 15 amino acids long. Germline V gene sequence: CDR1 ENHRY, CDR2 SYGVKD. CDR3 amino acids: CAISVPSPGTFGYTF. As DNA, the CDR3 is TGTGCCATCAGTGTTCCCTCCCCGGGGACTTTTGGCTACACCTTC.

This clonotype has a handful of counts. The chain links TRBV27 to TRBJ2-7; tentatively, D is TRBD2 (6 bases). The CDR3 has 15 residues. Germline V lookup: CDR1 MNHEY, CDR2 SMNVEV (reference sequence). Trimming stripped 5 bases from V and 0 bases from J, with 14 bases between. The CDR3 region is CASSPLLANSYEQYF. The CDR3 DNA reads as TGTGCCAGCAGTCCCCTCCTAGCGAACTCCTACGAGCAGTACTTC.

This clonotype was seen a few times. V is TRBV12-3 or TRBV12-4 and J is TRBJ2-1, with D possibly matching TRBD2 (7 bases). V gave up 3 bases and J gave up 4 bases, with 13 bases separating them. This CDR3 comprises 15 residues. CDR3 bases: TGTGCCAGCAGTTTGGGGGGGCTAGTATACAATGAGCAGTTCTTC. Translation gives CASSLGGLVYNEQFF.

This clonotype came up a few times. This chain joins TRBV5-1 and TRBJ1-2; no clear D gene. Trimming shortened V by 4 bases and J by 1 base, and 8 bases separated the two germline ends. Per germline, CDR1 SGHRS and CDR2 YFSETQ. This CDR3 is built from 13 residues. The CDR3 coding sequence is TGCGCCAGCAGCGTGCCAGATAACTATGGCTACACCTTC. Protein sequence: CASSVPDNYGYTF.

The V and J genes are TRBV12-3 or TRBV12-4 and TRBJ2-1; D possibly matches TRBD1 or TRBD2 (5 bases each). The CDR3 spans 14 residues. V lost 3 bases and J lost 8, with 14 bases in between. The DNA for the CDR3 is TGTGCCAGCAGTTTCATGGGGGTAGGGGATGAGCAGTTCTTC. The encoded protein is CASSFMGVGDEQFF.

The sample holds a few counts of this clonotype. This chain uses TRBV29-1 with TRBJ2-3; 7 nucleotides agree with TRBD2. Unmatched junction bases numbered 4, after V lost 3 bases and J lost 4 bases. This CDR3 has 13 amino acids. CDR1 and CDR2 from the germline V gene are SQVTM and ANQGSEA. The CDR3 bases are TGCAGCGTTGAGAGGAGCGGGGCAGATACGCAGTATTTT. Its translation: CSVERSGADTQYF.

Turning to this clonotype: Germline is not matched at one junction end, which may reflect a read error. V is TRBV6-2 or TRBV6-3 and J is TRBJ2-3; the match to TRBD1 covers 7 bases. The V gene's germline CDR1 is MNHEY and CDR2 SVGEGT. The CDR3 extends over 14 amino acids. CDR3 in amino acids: CAGRNRGSTDTQYF. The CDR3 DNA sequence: TGTGCCGGCAGGAACAGGGGTAGCACAGATACGCAGTATTTT.

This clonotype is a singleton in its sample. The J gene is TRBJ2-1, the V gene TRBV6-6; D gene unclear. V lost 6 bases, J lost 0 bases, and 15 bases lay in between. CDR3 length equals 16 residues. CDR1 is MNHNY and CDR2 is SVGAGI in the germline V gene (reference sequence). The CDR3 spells CASRSAGSSSYNEQFF. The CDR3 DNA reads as TGTGCCAGCAGGTCCGCCGGGTCAAGCTCCTACAATGAGCAGTTCTTC.

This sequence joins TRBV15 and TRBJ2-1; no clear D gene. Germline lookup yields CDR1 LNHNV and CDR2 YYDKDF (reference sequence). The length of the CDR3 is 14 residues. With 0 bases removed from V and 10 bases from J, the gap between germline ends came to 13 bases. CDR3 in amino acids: CATSRDRVEREQFF. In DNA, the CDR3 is TGTGCCACCAGCAGAGACCGGGTAGAAAGAGAGCAGTTCTTC.

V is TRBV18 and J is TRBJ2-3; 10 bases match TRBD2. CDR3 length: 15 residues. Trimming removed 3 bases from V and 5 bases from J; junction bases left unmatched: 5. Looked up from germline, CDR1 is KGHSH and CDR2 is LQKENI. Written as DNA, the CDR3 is TGTGCCAGCTCACCGCAGCGGGAGGGCCAAGATACGCAGTATTTT. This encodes CASSPQREGQDTQYF.

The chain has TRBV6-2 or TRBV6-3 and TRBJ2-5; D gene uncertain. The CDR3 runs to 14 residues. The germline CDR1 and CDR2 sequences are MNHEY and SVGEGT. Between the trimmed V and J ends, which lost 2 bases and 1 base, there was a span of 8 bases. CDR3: CASSYSRPQETQYF. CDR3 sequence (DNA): TGTGCCAGCAGTTACAGTCGGCCCCAAGAGACCCAGTACTTC.

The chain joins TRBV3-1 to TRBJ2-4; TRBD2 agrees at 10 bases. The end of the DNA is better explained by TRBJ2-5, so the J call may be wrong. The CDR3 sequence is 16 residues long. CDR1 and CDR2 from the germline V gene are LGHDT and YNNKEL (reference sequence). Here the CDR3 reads CASSQEAGGPSETQYF. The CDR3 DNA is TGTGCCAGCAGCCAAGAAGCGGGAGGGCCCTCTGAGACCCAGTACTTC.

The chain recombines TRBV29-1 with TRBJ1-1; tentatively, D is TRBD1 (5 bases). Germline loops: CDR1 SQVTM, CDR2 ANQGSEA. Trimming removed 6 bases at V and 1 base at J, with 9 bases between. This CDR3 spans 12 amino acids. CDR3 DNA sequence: TGCAGCGTCTGGGACCCGAACACTGAAGCTTTCTTT. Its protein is CSVWDPNTEAFF.

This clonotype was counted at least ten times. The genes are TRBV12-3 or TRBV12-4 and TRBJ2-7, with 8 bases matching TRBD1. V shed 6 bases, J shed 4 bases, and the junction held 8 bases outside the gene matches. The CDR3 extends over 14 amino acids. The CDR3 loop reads CASRQGQGAYEQYF. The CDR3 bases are TGTGCCAGCAGACAGGGGCAGGGGGCTTACGAGCAGTACTTC.

In DNA, the CDR3 is TGTGCCAGCAGTGAGCGGGGTCGACCCTACAATGAGCAGTTCTTC. It translates to CASSERGRPYNEQFF. This chain connects TRBV2 to TRBJ2-1; tentative D call: TRBD2 (6 bases). Germline CDR1 reads SNHLY; CDR2 reads FYNNEI. Trimming stripped 3 bases from V and 2 bases from J, with 11 bases between. This CDR3 has 15 residues.

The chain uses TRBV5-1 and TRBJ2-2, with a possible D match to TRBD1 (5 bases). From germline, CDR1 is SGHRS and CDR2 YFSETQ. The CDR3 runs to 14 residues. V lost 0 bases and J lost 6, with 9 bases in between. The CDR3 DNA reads TGCGCCAGCAGCTTGGTTTCAGGGCCCGGGGAGCTGTTTTTT. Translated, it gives CASSLVSGPGELFF. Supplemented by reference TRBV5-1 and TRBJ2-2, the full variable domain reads KAGVTQTPRYLIKTRGQQVTLSCSPISGHRSVSWYQQTPGQGLQFLFEYFSETQRNKGNFPGRFSGRQFSNSRSEMNVSTLELGDSALYLCASSLVSGPGELFFGEGSRLTVL.

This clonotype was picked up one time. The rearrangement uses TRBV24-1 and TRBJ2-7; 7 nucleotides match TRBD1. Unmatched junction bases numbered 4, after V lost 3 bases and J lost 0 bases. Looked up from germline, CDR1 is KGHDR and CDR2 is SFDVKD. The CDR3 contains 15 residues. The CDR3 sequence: CATSDGDSRSYEQYF. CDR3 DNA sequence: TGTGCCACCAGTGATGGGGACAGCCGCTCCTACGAGCAGTACTTC.

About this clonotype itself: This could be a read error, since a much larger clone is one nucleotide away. The CDR3: CSARGVGRPNTEAFF. The CDR3 nucleotides read TGCAGTGCTAGAGGAGTTGGCAGACCGAACACTGAAGCTTTCTTT. V and J are TRBV20-1 and TRBJ1-1; D remains unclear. The V and J ends lost 1 base and 1 base respectively, with 13 bases between them. The CDR3 is 15 amino acids. The V gene's germline CDR1 is DFQATT and CDR2 SNEGSKA (reference sequence).

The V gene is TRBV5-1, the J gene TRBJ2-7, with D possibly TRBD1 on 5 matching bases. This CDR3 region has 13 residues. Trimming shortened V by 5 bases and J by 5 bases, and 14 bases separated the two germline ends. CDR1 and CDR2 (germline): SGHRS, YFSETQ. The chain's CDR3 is CASSFREVHEQYF. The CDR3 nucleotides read TGCGCCAGCAGTTTCAGGGAAGTACACGAGCAGTACTTC.

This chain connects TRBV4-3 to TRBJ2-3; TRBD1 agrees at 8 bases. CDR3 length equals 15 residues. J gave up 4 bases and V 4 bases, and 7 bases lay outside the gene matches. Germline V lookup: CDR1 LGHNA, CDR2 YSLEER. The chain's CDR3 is CASSLDRGESDTQYF. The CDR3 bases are TGCGCCAGCAGCCTCGACAGGGGAGAATCAGATACGCAGTATTTT.

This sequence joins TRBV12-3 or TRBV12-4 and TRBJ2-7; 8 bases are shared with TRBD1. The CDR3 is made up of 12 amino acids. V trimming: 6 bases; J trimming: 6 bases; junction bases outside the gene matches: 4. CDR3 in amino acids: CASRAGGGEQYF. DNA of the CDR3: TGTGCCAGCAGAGCAGGGGGCGGCGAGCAGTACTTC.

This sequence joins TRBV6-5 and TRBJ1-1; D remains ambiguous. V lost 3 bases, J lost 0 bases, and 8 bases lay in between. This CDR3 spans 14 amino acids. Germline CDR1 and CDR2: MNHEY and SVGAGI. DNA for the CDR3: TGTGCCAGCAGTTATTACGGTTTGAACACTGAAGCTTTCTTT. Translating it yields CASSYYGLNTEAFF.

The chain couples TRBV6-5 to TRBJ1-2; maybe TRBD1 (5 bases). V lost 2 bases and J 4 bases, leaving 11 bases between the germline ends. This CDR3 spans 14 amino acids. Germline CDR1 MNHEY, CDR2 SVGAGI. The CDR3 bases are TGTGCCAGCAGTTACACCGTTAGGGGCTATGGCTACACCTTC. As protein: CASSYTVRGYGYTF.

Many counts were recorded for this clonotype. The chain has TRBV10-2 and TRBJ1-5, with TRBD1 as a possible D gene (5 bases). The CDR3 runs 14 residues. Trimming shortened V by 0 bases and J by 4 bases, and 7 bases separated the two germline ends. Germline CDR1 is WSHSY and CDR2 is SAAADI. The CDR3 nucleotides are TGCGCCAGCAGTGAGTCAGGGGTGAATCAGCCCCAGCATTTT. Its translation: CASSESGVNQPQHF.

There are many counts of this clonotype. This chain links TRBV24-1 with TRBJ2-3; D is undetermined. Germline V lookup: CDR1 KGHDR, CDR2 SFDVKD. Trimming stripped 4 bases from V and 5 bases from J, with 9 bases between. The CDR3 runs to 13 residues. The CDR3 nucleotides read TGTGCCACCAGTGACTGGACGGGAGATACGCAGTATTTT. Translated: CATSDWTGDTQYF.

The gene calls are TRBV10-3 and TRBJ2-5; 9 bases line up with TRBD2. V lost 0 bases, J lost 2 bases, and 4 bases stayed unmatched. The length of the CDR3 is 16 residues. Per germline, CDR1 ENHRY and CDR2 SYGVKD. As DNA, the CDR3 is TGTGCCATCAGTGAGTCCCTAGCGGGGACTCAAGAGACCCAGTACTTC. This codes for CAISESLAGTQETQYF.

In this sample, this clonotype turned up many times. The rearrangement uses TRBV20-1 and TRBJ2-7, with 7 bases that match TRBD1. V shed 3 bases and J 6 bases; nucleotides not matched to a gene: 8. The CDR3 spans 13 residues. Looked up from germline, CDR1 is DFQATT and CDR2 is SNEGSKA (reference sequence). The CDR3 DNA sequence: TGCAGTGCTAGGCTGCAGGGGGTGCTCGAGCAGTACTTC. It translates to CSARLQGVLEQYF.

The CDR3 coding sequence is TGTGCCAGCAGCGTAGACGGGGATGACACCGGGGAGCTGTTTTTT. Amino acid sequence: CASSVDGDDTGELFF. This chain connects TRBV9 to TRBJ2-2; weak D call: TRBD2 (5 bases). The V end was cut by 0 bases, the J end by 3 bases, with 9 bases between. CDR3 length: 15 amino acids. Germline CDR1 reads SGDLS; CDR2 reads YYNGEE.

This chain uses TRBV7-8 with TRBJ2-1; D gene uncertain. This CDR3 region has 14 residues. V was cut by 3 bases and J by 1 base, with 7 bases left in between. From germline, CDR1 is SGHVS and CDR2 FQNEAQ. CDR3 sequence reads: CASSFRRSYNEQFF. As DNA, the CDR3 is TGTGCCAGCAGCTTCCGGCGATCCTACAATGAGCAGTTCTTC.